A selection of T cell receptor beta chains follows, all from one sample in a study of spatial heterogeneity in lung cancer. TCRdb recomputed calls from the 5' RACE reads with MiXCR, one row per CDR3 protein. The sample includes about 87,000 distinct CDR3 sequences, 15% to 20% of them seen just once. Sequencing used PBMCs, obtained at follow-up. These receptors all stem from a male donor with early-stage non-small cell lung cancer. Both conserved end residues are part of each CDR3. D genes are given only for firm matches.

len	d_gene	v_gene	j_gene	CDR3aa
15	.	TRBV10-3	TRBJ1-1	CAISELWTGSPEAFF
15	TRBD2	TRBV20-1	TRBJ2-3	CSALMTSGSADTQYF
18	TRBD2	TRBV4-1	TRBJ2-5	CASSQGTPLAGGRETQYF
13	.	TRBV30	TRBJ1-5	CAWSHGGSKPQHF
15	TRBD1	TRBV27	TRBJ2-7	CASSQGTGASGEQYF
18	.	TRBV3-2	TRBJ2-1	CASSPDGGQRGADNEQFF
13	.	TRBV11-3	TRBJ2-2	CASSLGVSGELFF
13	.	TRBV7-2	TRBJ2-3	CASSPAVTDTQYF
13	.	TRBV2	TRBJ1-2	CASSDMQVKGYTF
14	.	TRBV14	TRBJ1-1	CASSQPGMNTEAFF
14	TRBD1	TRBV24-1	TRBJ2-1	CATSGGQGRGEQFF
14	.	TRBV7-8	TRBJ2-2	CASTVGGNTGELFF
12	.	TRBV20-1	TRBJ2-3	CSARRRTDTQYF
17	TRBD2	TRBV4-3	TRBJ2-1	CASSQAPASGGANEQFF
15	.	TRBV27	TRBJ1-1	CASSFNRRENTEAFF
12	TRBD1	TRBV5-1	TRBJ2-7	CASTGQGYEQYF
16	TRBD1	TRBV18	TRBJ2-1	CASSLTGQGSYNEQFF
17	.	TRBV3-1	TRBJ2-2	CASSQAPRGVKIGELFF
17	.	TRBV4-1	TRBJ2-1	CASSQAEGGAAYNEQFF
15	TRBD2	TRBV7-9	TRBJ2-1	CASSLGTSGGNEQFF
16	TRBD1	TRBV6-2/TRBV6-3	TRBJ1-5	CASSYPDRGRIQSQHF
15	.	TRBV4-1	TRBJ1-2	CASSQGRGGVSGYTF
16	.	TRBV20-1	TRBJ2-1	CSARDPARGSYNEQFF
15	TRBD2	TRBV20-1	TRBJ2-1	CSAHIALAGGEEQFF